The 20 T cell receptor beta chains below come from one sample, sequenced in a study of T cells in Graves' hyperthyroidism and ophthalmopathy. Regions amplified from RNA transcripts were the TCR beta CDR3 regions. A first-round RT-PCR of the TCR CDR3 used the HTBI primer set. From the multiplex PCR reads, TCRdb called clonotypes with MiXCR, one entry per CDR3 protein. The sample holds 130,000 or so distinct CDR3 sequences; roughly a fifth are singletons and the top ten take about 70%. Material for sequencing was blood. These receptor sequences come from a woman between 50 and 59 years old with Graves' hyperthyroidism that later progressed to Graves' ophthalmopathy.

This clonotype was seen a single time. The rearrangement links TRBV5-1 to TRBJ2-1; D remains ambiguous. The germline CDR1 and CDR2 sequences are SGHRS and YFSETQ. The CDR3 runs to 14 residues. Deletions cut 4 bases from V and 3 bases from J, with 11 bases between. CDR3 nucleotides: TGCGCCAGCAGCCCGTCTTCGGGCTACAATGAGCAGTTCTTC. Amino acids: CASSPSSGYNEQFF. Looking up the rest from reference TRBV5-1 and TRBJ2-1 gives the full variable domain: KAGVTQTPRYLIKTRGQQVTLSCSPISGHRSVSWYQQTPGQGLQFLFEYFSETQRNKGNFPGRFSGRQFSNSRSEMNVSTLELGDSALYLCASSPSSGYNEQFFGPGTRLTVL.

As for this clonotype: A much larger clonotype is one base distant, so this may be a read error. This chain connects TRBV20-1 to TRBJ2-7, with TRBD2 matching 8 bases. The DNA end favors TRBJ2-1, so the J call may be wrong. The CDR3 covers 12 residues. Germline V gene data show CDR1 as DFQATT and CDR2 as SNEGSKA (reference sequence). CDR3 sequence (DNA): TGCAGTGCTGGGCGGGGGGCCTACGAGCAGTTCTTC. Translation gives CSAGRGAYEQFF.

This chain links TRBV28 with TRBJ2-7, with TRBD1 matching over 9 bases. This CDR3 comprises 14 residues. With V trimmed by 8 bases and J by 6 bases, 11 bases remained unmatched. Per the germline V gene, CDR1 is MDHEN and CDR2 is SYDVKM. CDR3 coding DNA: TGTGCCAGCCGCCGACAGGGGGGTGCGGGCGAGCAGTACTTC. This encodes CASRRQGGAGEQYF.

V and J are TRBV28 and TRBJ2-2; D is uncertain. Germline V gene sequence: CDR1 MDHEN, CDR2 SYDVKM. The V and J ends lost 1 base and 0 bases respectively, with 6 bases between them. This CDR3 spans 15 amino acids. CDR3 coding DNA: TGTGCCAGCAGTTTATCACGGGCGAACACCGGGGAGCTGTTTTTT. Translated, it gives CASSLSRANTGELFF.

For the CDR3, the DNA is TGCAGTGCCCTTACAGGGGGAATTAATTCACCCCTCCACTTT. It specifies CSALTGGINSPLHF. This rearrangement joins TRBV20-1 to TRBJ1-6, with 8 bases that match TRBD1. The germline V gene has CDR1 DFQATT and CDR2 SNEGSKA (reference sequence). The length of the CDR3 is 14 residues. Trimming cost V 6 bases and J 6 bases; bases outside gene matches: 7.

In this sample, this clonotype turned up many times. V usage is TRBV6-1 and J usage is TRBJ1-1; 7 bases agree with TRBD1. The CDR3 has 16 amino acids. V lost 5 bases to trimming and J lost 0 bases; unmatched junction nucleotides: 9. Germline-derived CDR1 and CDR2 are MNHNS and SASEGT. CDR3 DNA: TGTGCCAGCAGTTACGACACAGGGGCCCTGAACACTGAAGCTTTCTTT. This translates into CASSYDTGALNTEAFF.

As to this clonotype: With a much larger clone just one base away, this may be a read error. Because it lacks the conserved phenylalanine or tryptophan at the end, this CDR3 is likely a read error. The rearrangement joins TRBV3-1 to TRBJ2-7; unclear D gene. This CDR3 region has 15 residues. Per the germline V gene, CDR1 is LGHDT and CDR2 is YNNKEL (reference sequence). V was shortened by 0 bases and J by 3 bases, with 12 bases between the two germline ends. The DNA for the CDR3 is TGTGCCAGCAGCCAAGATCCGAACAGAGGCTACGAGCAGTACCTC. Amino acid sequence: CASSQDPNRGYEQYL.

The chain combines TRBV5-1 with TRBJ1-2; TRBD1 matches at 9 bases. Germline V CDR1 and CDR2: SGHRS, YFSETQ. This CDR3 comprises 14 residues. V trimming: 4 bases; J trimming: 9 bases; junction bases outside the gene matches: 10. This chain's CDR3 is CASSDRTGVVSYTF. The CDR3 region has the DNA TGCGCCAGCAGCGACCGGACAGGGGTCGTGAGCTACACCTTC.

The chain combines TRBV2 with TRBJ2-3, with D perhaps TRBD2 (5 bases). V lost 10 bases and J lost 2, with 19 bases in between. Germline CDR1 and CDR2: SNHLY and FYNNEI. CDR3 length: 15 residues. The CDR3: CATKSSLANTDTQYF. The CDR3 DNA reads TGTGCCACCAAAAGTAGTCTAGCTAACACAGATACGCAGTATTTT.

This clonotype was observed many times. V is TRBV2 and J is TRBJ1-6; TRBD1 aligns across 10 bases. Germline loops: CDR1 SNHLY, CDR2 FYNNEI. This CDR3 is built from 17 residues. Trimming removed 8 bases from V and 7 bases from J; junction bases left unmatched: 14. CDR3 in DNA: TGTGCCAGCGTGGACTCCGGGACAGGGGTGGGGAATTCACCCCTCCACTTT. As protein: CASVDSGTGVGNSPLHF. Supplemented by reference TRBV2 and TRBJ1-6, the full variable domain reads EPEVTQTPSHQVTQMGQEVILRCVPISNHLYFYWYRQILGQKVEFLVSFYNNEISEKSEIFDDQFSVERPDGSNFTLKIRSTKLEDSAMYFCASVDSGTGVGNSPLHFGNGTRLTVT.

This clonotype appeared many times. The chain employs TRBV3-1 and TRBJ2-2, with 8 positions matching TRBD2. The junction had 11 bases not matched to a gene; V was cut back by 4 bases and J by 7 bases. CDR3 length: 16 residues. Germline values: CDR1 LGHDT, CDR2 YNNKEL (reference sequence). The CDR3: CASSLPGTRLVGELFF. CDR3 bases: TGTGCCAGCAGCCTTCCCGGGACTAGACTAGTCGGGGAGCTGTTTTTT.

In regard to this clonotype: Since no conserved phenylalanine or tryptophan closes the CDR3, a read error is the likely cause. The gene calls are TRBV14 and TRBJ2-2; no clear D. The CDR3 has 12 amino acids. V was clipped by 4 bases and J by 1 base, with 1 base between them. The germline V gene has CDR1 SGHDN and CDR2 FVKESK. The CDR3 DNA sequence: TGTGCCAGCAGCCTGAACACCGGGGAGCTGTTTCTT. It is translated as CASSLNTGELFL.

J is TRBJ2-5 and V is TRBV24-1; weak D call: TRBD2 (6 bases). Germline assignment: CDR1 KGHDR and CDR2 SFDVKD. V was trimmed by 0 bases and J by 4 bases, leaving 14 bases between them. The CDR3 is 16 amino acids. The CDR3 DNA reads TGTGCCACCAGTGATTTGAGGGCGGGGCGAGGAGAGACCCAGTACTTC. It translates to CATSDLRAGRGETQYF.

The chain joins TRBV3-1 to TRBJ1-2; D is undetermined. In germline, CDR1 is LGHDT, CDR2 YNNKEL (reference sequence). This CDR3 has 12 residues. Trimming shortened V by 2 bases and J by 9 bases, and 10 bases separated the two germline ends. Written as DNA, the CDR3 is TGTGCCAGCAGCCAATATCGGATTCGCTACACCTTC. Encoded protein: CASSQYRIRYTF.

This clonotype showed up many times. This sequence joins TRBV20-1 and TRBJ2-1; 11 bases are shared with TRBD2. This CDR3 has 13 residues. CDR1 is DFQATT, CDR2 SNEGSKA, per germline (reference sequence). The trim removed 6 bases at V and 8 bases at J, leaving 6 bases unmatched. CDR3: CSANSGRAYEQFF. The CDR3, as DNA: TGCAGTGCAAATAGCGGGAGGGCCTATGAGCAGTTCTTC.

At least ten counts were recorded for this clonotype. The J gene is TRBJ2-3, the V gene TRBV7-9, with 14 bases that match TRBD2. Germline trimming cut 4 bases from V and 4 bases from J; bases unmatched to any gene: 10. The CDR3 covers 18 residues. Germline CDR1 SEHNR, CDR2 FQNEAQ (reference sequence). In nucleotides, the CDR3 is TGTGCCAGCAGCTCCCGACTAGCGGGAGGGCCGTCCCCAGATACGCAGTATTTT. Translated, it gives CASSSRLAGGPSPDTQYF.

This clonotype came up many times. The chain links TRBV28 to TRBJ2-5, with 8 bases lining up with TRBD2. Germline CDR1 is MDHEN and CDR2 is SYDVKM. The CDR3 is 14 residues long. Trimming at V came to 5 bases and at J to 2 bases, leaving 4 bases not matched to a gene. DNA of the CDR3: TGTGCCAGCAGTCCGGGGGGGACGCAAGAGACCCAGTACTTC. The encoded protein is CASSPGGTQETQYF.

At least ten counts were recorded for this clonotype. This sequence joins TRBV12-3 or TRBV12-4 and TRBJ2-5, with D possibly being TRBD1 (7 bases). CDR3 size: 15 residues. Trimming pared 5 bases from V and 4 bases from J, leaving 17 bases between. The CDR3 DNA reads as TGTGCCAGCAGTCGCGGGACAGTAGTCGGAGAGACCCAGTACTTC. This encodes CASSRGTVVGETQYF.

This clonotype was seen more than once but under ten times. V and J are TRBV5-4 and TRBJ2-5; TRBD1 aligns across 10 bases. The CDR3 has 18 amino acids. From germline, CDR1 is SGHNT and CDR2 YYREEE (reference sequence). J gave up 1 base and V 5 bases, and 14 bases lay outside the gene matches. In DNA, the CDR3 is TGTGCCAGCAGACGTTTTGGAAGGCGGGACAGGGGCCAAGAGACCCAGTACTTC. This encodes CASRRFGRRDRGQETQYF.

This clonotype was counted at least ten times. The J gene is TRBJ2-2, the V gene TRBV5-1; no clear D. Germline CDR1 reads SGHRS; CDR2 reads YFSETQ. The V end was cut by 0 bases, the J end by 2 bases, with 5 bases between. There are 14 residues in the CDR3. Here the CDR3 DNA reads TGCGCCAGCAGCTTGGCAGGAAACACCGGGGAGCTGTTTTTT. Its protein product is CASSLAGNTGELFF.